These T cell receptor beta chains were read from a single sample in a study of a mutant IDH1 vaccine in newly diagnosed glioma. Data came from immunoSEQ multiplex PCR; TCRdb stores just in-frame clones and leaves some out. The sample carries some 70,000 clones, approximately 84% recorded once. Their target antigens are unknown. Sequencing used PBMCs, obtained from a glioma patient whose treatment included an IDH1 peptide vaccine. The receptors were sampled from a man younger than 35 with glioma. Both conserved end residues are part of each CDR3. D genes are given only for firm matches. Only some rows state a clone size, as once, few, many or a class for expanded clones.

D gene	clone size	J gene	V gene	CDR3 protein	CDR3 DNA
NA	NA	TRBJ2-1	TRBV5-1	CASSLSIRESNKYNEQFF	TGCGCCAGCAGCTTATCTATCAGGGAATCAAATAAATACAATGAGCAGTTCTTC
TRBD2	few	TRBJ2-1	TRBV30	CAWSVLAGRSNNEQFF	TGTGCCTGGAGTGTCCTAGCGGGTAGGAGCAACAATGAGCAGTTCTTC
NA	NA	TRBJ2-1	TRBV20-1	CSAIGSNEQFF	TGCAGTGCGATCGGGAGTAATGAGCAGTTCTTC
TRBD1	NA	TRBJ1-3	TRBV4-2	CASSLGTASGNTIYF	TGTGCCAGCAGCCTCGGGACAGCCTCTGGAAACACCATATATTTT
NA	NA	TRBJ1-4	TRBV7-8	CASSLGAEPKLFF	TGTGCCAGCAGCTTAGGAGCAGAACCAAAACTGTTTTTT
NA	NA	TRBJ1-1	TRBV6-6	CASSYEGITEAFF	TGTGCCAGCAGTTACGAGGGTATTACTGAAGCTTTCTTT
NA	NA	TRBJ2-5	TRBV27	CASSLRKGEETQYF	TGTGCCAGCAGTTTGCGGAAGGGTGAAGAGACCCAGTACTTC
NA	NA	TRBJ1-1	TRBV5-1	CASRGGVNTEAFF	TGCGCCAGCAGGGGGGGGGTGAACACTGAAGCTTTCTTT
NA	few	TRBJ1-5	TRBV19	CASQPSSGNLQPQHF	TGTGCCAGTCAACCCTCCTCGGGGAATCTGCAGCCCCAGCATTTT
NA	few	TRBJ2-7	TRBV7-2	CASSRTRTSYEQYF	TGTGCCAGCAGTCGAACCCGGACATCTTACGAGCAGTACTTC
NA	NA	TRBJ2-1	TRBV5-1	CASSQPSYNEQFF	TGCGCCAGCAGCCAACCTAGCTACAATGAGCAGTTCTTC
TRBD1	NA	TRBJ2-2	TRBV28	CASSPTGSTGELFF	TGTGCCAGCAGTCCGACAGGGTCCACCGGGGAGCTGTTTTTT
NA	NA	TRBJ1-3	TRBV27	CASSPVTGAGNTIYF	TGTGCCAGCAGCCCCGTGACGGGGGCTGGAAACACCATATATTTT
TRBD1	NA	TRBJ2-1	TRBV5-1	CASSIGQVGSYNEQFF	TGCGCCAGCAGCATAGGACAGGTAGGCTCCTACAATGAGCAGTTCTTC
TRBD1	NA	TRBJ1-2	TRBV4-1	CASKQQGAYGYTF	TGCGCCAGCAAGCAACAGGGGGCCTATGGCTACACCTTC
NA	NA	TRBJ2-6	TRBV11-2	CASSYAPTGANVLTF	TGTGCCAGCAGCTACGCACCGACAGGGGCCAACGTCCTGACTTTC
NA	once	TRBJ1-2	TRBV4-3	CASSQDGDRTFGGYTF	TGCGCCAGCAGCCAAGACGGTGACAGGACTTTTGGTGGCTACACCTTC
NA	NA	TRBJ1-4	TRBV6-1	CASRPGWANEKLFF	TGTGCCAGCAGACCAGGGTGGGCTAATGAAAAACTGTTTTTT
NA	few	TRBJ1-5	TRBV5-4	CASSLGVGVNQPQHF	TGTGCCAGCAGCTTGGGGGTAGGGGTAAATCAGCCCCAGCATTTT
TRBD2	NA	TRBJ2-5	TRBV19	CASSIASLAGETQYF	TGTGCCAGTAGTATAGCCTCCCTAGCGGGAGAGACCCAGTACTTC
TRBD1	NA	TRBJ2-1	TRBV4-1	CASSQGWTGATNEQFF	TGCGCCAGCAGCCAAGGTTGGACAGGAGCAACAAATGAGCAGTTCTTC
NA	NA	TRBJ2-7	TRBV28	CASSLELYEQYF	TGTGCCAGCAGCCTTGAGCTTTACGAGCAGTACTTC
NA	NA	TRBJ1-1	TRBV19	CASRSRGNTEAFF	TGTGCCAGTAGGTCCAGGGGGAACACTGAAGCTTTCTTT
NA	NA	TRBJ1-2	TRBV9	CASSVETGIGYTF	TGTGCCAGCAGCGTAGAAACAGGAATAGGCTACACCTTC
NA	NA	TRBJ1-3	TRBV30	CAWMFLQRGTSRNTIYF	TGTGCCTGGATGTTCCTCCAGCGTGGGACAAGCAGAAACACCATATATTTT
NA	NA	TRBJ1-2	TRBV18	CASSPPRGINYGYTF	TGTGCCAGCTCACCACCCCGAGGCATAAACTATGGCTACACCTTC
NA	few	TRBJ1-5	TRBV7-9	CASSRGGNQPQHF	TGTGCCAGCAGCAGGGGCGGCAATCAGCCCCAGCATTTT
NA	few	TRBJ1-4	TRBV5-5	CASSLLEQGWEKLFF	TGTGCCAGCAGCTTGCTTGAGCAGGGGTGGGAAAAACTGTTTTTT
NA	NA	TRBJ1-2	TRBV12-5	CASGSPGYSLNYGYTF	TGTGCTAGTGGTTCTCCGGGATACAGCCTGAACTATGGCTACACCTTC
TRBD2	NA	TRBJ2-3	TRBV30	CAWTSPGLAGITDTQYF	TGTGCCTGGACCTCACCCGGACTAGCGGGAATCACAGATACGCAGTATTTT
NA	NA	TRBJ2-7	TRBV29-1	CSVGGAGGSYEQYF	TGCAGCGTTGGTGGGGCCGGGGGCTCCTACGAGCAGTACTTC
NA	NA	TRBJ2-7	TRBV6-5	CASSYWNSGLPYEQYF	TGTGCCAGCAGTTACTGGAATTCGGGGCTTCCCTACGAGCAGTACTTC
NA	NA	TRBJ1-5	TRBV7-2	CASSSQPGPGQPQHF	TGTGCCAGCAGCTCACAGCCGGGGCCGGGTCAGCCCCAGCATTTT
NA	NA	TRBJ2-1	TRBV5-1	CASSSLGAGGTNEQFF	TGCGCCAGCAGCTCCCTGGGGGCAGGAGGTACAAATGAGCAGTTCTTC
NA	NA	TRBJ2-5	TRBV30	CAWIPLPGVNETQYF	TGTGCCTGGATCCCTCTTCCCGGGGTAAATGAGACCCAGTACTTC